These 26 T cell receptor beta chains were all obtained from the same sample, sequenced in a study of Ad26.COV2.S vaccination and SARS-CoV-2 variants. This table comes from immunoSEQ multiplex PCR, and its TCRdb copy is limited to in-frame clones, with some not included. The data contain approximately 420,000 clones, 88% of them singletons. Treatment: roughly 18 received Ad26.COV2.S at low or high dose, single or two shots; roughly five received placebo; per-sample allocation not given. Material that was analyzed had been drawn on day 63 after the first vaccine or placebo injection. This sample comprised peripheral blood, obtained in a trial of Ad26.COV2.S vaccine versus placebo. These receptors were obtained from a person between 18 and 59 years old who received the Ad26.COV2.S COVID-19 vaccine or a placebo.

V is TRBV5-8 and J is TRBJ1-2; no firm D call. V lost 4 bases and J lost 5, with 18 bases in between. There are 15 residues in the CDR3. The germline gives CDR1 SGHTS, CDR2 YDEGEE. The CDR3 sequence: CASSRELGGSYGYTF. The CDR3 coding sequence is TGTGCCAGCAGCCGAGAATTGGGCGGATCTTATGGCTACACCTTC.

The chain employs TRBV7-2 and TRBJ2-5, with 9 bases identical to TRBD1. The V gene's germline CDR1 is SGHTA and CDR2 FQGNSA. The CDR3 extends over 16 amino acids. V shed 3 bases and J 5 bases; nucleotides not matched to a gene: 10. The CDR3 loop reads CASSFGPQGARETQYF. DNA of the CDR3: TGTGCCAGCAGCTTTGGCCCACAGGGGGCGAGGGAGACCCAGTACTTC.

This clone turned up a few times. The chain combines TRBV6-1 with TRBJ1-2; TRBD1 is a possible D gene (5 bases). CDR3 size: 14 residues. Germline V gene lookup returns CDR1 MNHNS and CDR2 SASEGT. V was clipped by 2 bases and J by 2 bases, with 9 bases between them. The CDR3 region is CASSEMGQNYGYTF. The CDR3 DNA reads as TGTGCCAGCAGTGAAATGGGGCAGAACTATGGCTACACCTTC.

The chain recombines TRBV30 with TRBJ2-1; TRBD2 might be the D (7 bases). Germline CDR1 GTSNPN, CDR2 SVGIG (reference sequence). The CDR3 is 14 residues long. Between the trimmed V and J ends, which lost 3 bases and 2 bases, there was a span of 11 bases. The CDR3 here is CAWRTGGAYNEQFF. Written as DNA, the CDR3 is TGTGCCTGGAGAACGGGGGGCGCCTACAATGAGCAGTTCTTC.

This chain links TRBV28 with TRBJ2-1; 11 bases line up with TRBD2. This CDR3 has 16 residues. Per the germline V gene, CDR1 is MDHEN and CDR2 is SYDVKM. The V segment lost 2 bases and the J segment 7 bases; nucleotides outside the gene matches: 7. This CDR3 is CASSLALAGGPNEQFF. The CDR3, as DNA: TGTGCCAGCAGTTTAGCCTTAGCGGGGGGGCCTAATGAGCAGTTCTTC. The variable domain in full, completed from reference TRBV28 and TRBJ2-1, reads DVKVTQSSRYLVKRTGEKVFLECVQDMDHENMFWYRQDPGLGLRLIYFSYDVKMKEKGDIPEGYSVSREKKERFSLILESASTNQTSMYLCASSLALAGGPNEQFFGPGTRLTVL.

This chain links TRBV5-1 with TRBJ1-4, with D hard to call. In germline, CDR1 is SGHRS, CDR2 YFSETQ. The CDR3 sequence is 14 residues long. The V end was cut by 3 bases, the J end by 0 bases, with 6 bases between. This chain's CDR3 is CASSSGPTNEKLFF. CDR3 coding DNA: TGCGCCAGCAGCTCTGGACCAACTAATGAAAAACTGTTTTTT.

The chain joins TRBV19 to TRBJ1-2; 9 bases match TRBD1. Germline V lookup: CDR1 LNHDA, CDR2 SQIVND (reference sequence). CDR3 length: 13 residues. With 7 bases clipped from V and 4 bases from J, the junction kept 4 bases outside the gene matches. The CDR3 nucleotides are TGTGCCAGTAAGGGGACAGGGAGCTATGGCTACACCTTC. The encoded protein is CASKGTGSYGYTF. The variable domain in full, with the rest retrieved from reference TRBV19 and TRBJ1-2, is DGGITQSPKYLFRKEGQNVTLSCEQNLNHDAMYWYRQDPGQGLRLIYYSQIVNDFQKGDIAEGYSVSREKKESFPLTVTSAQKNPTAFYLCASKGTGSYGYTFGSGTRLTVV.

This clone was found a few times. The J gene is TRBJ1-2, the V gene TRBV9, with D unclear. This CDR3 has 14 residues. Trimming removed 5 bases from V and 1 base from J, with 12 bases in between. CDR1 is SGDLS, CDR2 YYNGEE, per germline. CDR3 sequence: CASRMDGSNYGYTF. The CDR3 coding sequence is TGTGCCAGCAGGATGGACGGGAGTAACTATGGCTACACCTTC.

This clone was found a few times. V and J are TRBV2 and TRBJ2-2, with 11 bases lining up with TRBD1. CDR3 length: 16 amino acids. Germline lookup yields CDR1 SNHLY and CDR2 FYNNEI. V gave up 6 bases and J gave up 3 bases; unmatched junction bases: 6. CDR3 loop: CASSRDRGVDTGELFF. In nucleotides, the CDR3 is TGTGCCAGCAGCCGGGACAGGGGGGTCGACACCGGGGAGCTGTTTTTT.

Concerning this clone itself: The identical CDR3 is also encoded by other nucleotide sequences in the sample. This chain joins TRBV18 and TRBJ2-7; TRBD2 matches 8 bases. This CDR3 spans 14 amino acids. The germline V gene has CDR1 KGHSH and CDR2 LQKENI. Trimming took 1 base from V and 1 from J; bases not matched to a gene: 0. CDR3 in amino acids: CASSPRGGSYEQYF. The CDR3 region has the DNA TGTGCCAGCTCACCACGCGGGGGGTCCTACGAGCAGTACTTC.

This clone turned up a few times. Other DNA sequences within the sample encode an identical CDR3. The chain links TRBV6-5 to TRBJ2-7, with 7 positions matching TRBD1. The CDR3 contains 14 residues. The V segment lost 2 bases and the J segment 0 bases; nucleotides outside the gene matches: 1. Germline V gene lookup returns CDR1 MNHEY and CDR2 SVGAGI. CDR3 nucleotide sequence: TGTGCCAGCAGTTACGCAGGGGGCTCCTACGAGCAGTACTTC. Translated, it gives CASSYAGGSYEQYF.

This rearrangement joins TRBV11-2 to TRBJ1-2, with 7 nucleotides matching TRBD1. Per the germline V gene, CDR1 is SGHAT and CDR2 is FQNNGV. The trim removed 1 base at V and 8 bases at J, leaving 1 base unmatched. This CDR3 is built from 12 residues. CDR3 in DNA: TGTGCCAGCAGCTTAGGAGGGGGCGGCTACACCTTC. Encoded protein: CASSLGGGGYTF.

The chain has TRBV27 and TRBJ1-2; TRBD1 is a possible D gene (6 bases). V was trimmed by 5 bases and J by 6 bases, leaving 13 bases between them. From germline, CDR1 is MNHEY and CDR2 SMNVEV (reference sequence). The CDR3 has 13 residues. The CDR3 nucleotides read TGTGCCAGCAGTCTCCGGGGGGCGGATGGCTACACCTTC. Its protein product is CASSLRGADGYTF.

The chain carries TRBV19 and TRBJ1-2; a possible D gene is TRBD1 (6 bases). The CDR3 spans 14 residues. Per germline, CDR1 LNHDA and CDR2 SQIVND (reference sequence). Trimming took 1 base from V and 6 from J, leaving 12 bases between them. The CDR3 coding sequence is TGTGCCAGTAGTATAGTGAACAGGGAGGATGGCTACACCTTC. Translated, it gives CASSIVNREDGYTF.

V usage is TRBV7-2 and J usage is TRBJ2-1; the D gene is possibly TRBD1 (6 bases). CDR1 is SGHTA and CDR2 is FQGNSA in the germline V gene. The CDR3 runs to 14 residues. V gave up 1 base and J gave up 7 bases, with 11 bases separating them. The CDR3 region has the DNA TGTGCCAGCAGCTTAGTTGGGCAGGGGAATGAGCAGTTCTTC. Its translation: CASSLVGQGNEQFF.

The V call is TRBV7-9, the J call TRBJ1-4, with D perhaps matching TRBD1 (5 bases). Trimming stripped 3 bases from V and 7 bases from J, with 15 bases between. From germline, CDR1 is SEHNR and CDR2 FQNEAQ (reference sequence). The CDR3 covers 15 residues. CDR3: CASSLGVGLSEKLFF. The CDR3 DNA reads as TGTGCCAGCAGCTTGGGGGTTGGGTTGTCTGAAAAACTGTTTTTT.

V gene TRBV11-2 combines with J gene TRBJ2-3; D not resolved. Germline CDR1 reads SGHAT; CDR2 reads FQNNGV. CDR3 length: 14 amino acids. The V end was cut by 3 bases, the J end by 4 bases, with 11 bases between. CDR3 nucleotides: TGTGCCAGCAGCTTGTTCCCGGGCGCAGATACGCAGTATTTT. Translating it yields CASSLFPGADTQYF.

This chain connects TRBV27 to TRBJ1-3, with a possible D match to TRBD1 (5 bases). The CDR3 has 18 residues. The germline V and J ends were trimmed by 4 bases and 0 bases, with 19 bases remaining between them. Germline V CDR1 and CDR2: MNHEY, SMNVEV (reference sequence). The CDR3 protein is CASSSSGITGLSGNTIYF. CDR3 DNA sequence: TGTGCCAGCAGTTCCTCGGGGATCACAGGACTCTCTGGAAACACCATATATTTT.

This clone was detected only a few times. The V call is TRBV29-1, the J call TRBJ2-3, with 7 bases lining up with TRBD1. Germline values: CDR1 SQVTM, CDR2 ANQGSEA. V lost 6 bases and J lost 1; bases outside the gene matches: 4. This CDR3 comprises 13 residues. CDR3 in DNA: TGCAGCGTGCGACAGGGCGGCACAGATACGCAGTATTTT. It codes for CSVRQGGTDTQYF.

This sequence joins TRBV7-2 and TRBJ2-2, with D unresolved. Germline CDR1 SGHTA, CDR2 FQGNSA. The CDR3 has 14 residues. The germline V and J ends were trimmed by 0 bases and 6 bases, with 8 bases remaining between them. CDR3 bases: TGTGCCAGCAGCTTAGCGGTTGGGGCCGGGGAGCTGTTTTTT. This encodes CASSLAVGAGELFF.

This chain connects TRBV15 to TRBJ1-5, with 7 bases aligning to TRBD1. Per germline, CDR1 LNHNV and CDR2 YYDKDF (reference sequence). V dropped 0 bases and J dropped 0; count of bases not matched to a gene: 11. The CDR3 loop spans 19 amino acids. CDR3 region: CATSRDPGGLPYSNQPQHF. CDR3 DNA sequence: TGTGCCACCAGCAGAGATCCAGGGGGACTACCCTATAGCAATCAGCCCCAGCATTTT.

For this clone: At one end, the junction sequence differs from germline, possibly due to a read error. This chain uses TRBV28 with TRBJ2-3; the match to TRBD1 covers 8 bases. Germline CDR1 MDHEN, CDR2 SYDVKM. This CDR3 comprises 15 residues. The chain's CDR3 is CASSFDRGYQDTQYF. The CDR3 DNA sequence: TGTGCCAGCAGTTTCGACAGGGGATATCAAGATACACAGTATTTT.

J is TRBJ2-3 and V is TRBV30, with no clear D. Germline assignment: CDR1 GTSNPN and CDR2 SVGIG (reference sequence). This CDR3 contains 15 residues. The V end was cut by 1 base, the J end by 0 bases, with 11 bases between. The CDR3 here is CAWSEGRLSTDTQYF. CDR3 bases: TGTGCCTGGAGTGAGGGCAGGTTAAGCACAGATACGCAGTATTTT.

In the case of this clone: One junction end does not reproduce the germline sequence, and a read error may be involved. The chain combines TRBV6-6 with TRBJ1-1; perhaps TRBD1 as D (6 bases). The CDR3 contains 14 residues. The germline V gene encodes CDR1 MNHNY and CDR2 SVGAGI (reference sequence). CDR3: CASRQGGMNAEAFF. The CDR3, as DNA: TGTGCCAGCAGACAGGGAGGTATGAACGCTGAAGCTTTCTTT.

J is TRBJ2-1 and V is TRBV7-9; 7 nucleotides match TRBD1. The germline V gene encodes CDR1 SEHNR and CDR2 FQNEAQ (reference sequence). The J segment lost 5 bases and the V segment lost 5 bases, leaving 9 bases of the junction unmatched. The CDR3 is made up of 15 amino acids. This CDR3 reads CASSVYRDSDNEQFF. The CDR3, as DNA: TGTGCCAGCAGCGTATACCGGGACAGCGACAATGAGCAGTTCTTC.

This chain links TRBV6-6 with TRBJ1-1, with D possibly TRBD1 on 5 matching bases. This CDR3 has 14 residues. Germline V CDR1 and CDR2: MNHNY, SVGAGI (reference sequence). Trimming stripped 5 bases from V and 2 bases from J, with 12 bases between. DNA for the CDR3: TGTGCCAGCAGTAAGCCGACAGTCAACACTGAAGCTTTCTTT. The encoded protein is CASSKPTVNTEAFF.